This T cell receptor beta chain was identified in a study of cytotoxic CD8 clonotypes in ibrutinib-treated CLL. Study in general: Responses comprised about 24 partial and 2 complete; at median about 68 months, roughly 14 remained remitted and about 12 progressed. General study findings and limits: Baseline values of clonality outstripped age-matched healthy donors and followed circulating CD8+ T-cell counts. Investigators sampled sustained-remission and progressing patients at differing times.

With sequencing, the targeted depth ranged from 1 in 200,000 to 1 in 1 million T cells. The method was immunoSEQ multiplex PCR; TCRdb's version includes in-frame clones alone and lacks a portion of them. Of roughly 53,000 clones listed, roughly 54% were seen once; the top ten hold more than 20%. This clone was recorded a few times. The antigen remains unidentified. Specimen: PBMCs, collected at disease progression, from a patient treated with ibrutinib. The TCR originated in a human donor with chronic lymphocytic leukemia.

The CDR3 spells CASSLWASGSGNTGELFF. In DNA form, the CDR3 reads TGTGCCAGCAGTTTATGGGCTAGCGGGAGTGGAAACACCGGGGAGCTGTTTTTT. The chain couples TRBV27 to TRBJ2-2; TRBD2 aligns across 10 bases. The germline V gene has CDR1 MNHEY and CDR2 SMNVEV (reference sequence). V was clipped by 1 base and J by 2 bases; unmatched bases: 7. The CDR3 is 18 amino acids.